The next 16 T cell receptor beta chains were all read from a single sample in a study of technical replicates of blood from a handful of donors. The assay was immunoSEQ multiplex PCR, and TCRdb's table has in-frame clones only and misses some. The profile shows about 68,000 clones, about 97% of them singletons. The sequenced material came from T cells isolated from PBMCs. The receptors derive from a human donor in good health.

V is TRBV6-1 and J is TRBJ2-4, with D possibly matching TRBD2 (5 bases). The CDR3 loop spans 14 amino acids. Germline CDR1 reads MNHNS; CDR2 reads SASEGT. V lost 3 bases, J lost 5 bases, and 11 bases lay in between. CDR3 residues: CASSEDRGENIQYF. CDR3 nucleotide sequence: TGTGCCAGCAGTGAGGACCGGGGTGAAAACATTCAGTACTTC.

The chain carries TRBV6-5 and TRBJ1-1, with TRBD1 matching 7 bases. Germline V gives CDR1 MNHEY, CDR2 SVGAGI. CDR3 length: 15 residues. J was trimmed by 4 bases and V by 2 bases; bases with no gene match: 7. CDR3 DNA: TGTGCCAGCAGTTACGGCCGGGACAGTTCCACTGAAGCTTTCTTT. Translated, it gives CASSYGRDSSTEAFF.

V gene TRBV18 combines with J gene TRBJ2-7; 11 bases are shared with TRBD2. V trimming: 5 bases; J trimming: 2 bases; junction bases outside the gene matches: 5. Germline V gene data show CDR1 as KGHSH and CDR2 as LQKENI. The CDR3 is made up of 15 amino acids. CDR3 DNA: TGTGCCAGCTCAACTAGCGGGAGCCGAGCCTACGAGCAGTACTTC. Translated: CASSTSGSRAYEQYF.

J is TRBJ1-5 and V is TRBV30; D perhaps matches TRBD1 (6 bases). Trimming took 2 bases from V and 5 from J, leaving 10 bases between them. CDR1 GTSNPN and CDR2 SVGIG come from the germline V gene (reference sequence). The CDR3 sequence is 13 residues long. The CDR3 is CAWSSQGYQPQHF. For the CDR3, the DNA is TGTGCCTGGAGTTCCCAGGGGTATCAGCCCCAGCATTTT.

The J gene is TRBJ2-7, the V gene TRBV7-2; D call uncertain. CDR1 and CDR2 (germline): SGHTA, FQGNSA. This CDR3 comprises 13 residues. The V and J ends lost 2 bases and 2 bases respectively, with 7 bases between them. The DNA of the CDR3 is TGTGCCAGCAGCTTACGCACACCCTACGAGCAGTACTTC. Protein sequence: CASSLRTPYEQYF.

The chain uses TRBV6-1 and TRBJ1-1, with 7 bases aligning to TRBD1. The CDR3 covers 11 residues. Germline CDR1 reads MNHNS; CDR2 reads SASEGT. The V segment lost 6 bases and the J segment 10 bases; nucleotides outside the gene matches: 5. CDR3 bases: TGTGCCAGCAGGGGGGACAGTGCAGCTTTCTTT. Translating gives CASRGDSAAFF.

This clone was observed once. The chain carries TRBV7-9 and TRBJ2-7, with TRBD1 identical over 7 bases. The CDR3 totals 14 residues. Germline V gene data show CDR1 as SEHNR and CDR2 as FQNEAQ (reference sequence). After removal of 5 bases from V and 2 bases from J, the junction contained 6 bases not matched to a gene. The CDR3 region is CASSPRDSTYEQYF. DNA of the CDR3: TGTGCCAGCAGCCCCCGGGACAGCACCTACGAGCAGTACTTC.

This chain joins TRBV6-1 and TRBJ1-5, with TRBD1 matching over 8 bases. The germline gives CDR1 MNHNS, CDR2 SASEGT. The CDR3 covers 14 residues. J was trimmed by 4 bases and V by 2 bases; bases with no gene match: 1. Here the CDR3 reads CASSEYRGNQPQHF. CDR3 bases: TGTGCCAGCAGTGAATACAGGGGGAATCAGCCCCAGCATTTT.

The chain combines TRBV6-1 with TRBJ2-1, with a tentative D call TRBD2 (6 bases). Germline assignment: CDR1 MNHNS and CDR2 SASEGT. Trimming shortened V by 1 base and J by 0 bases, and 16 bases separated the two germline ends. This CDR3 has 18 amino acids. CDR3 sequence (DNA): TGTGCCAGCAGTGAAGTTTGTGACGGAGGGAGCTCCTACAATGAGCAGTTCTTC. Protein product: CASSEVCDGGSSYNEQFF.

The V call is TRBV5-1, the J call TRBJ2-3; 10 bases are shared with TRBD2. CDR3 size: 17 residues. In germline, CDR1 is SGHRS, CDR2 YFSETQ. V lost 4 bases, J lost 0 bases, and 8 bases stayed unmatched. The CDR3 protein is CASSLIAGGPSTDTQYF. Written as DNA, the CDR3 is TGCGCCAGCAGCCTAATAGCGGGAGGCCCCAGCACAGATACGCAGTATTTT.

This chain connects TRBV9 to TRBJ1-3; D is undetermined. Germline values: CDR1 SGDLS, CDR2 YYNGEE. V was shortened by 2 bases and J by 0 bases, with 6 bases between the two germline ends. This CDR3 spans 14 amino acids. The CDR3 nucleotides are TGTGCCAGCAGCGTGGAGGGCTCTGGAAACACCATATATTTT. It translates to CASSVEGSGNTIYF.

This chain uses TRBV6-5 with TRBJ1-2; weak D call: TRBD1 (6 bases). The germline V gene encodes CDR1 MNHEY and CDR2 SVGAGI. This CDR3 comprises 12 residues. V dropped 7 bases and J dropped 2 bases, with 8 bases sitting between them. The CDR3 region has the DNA TGTGCCAGCACCCAGGGGAACTATGGCTACACCTTC. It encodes CASTQGNYGYTF.

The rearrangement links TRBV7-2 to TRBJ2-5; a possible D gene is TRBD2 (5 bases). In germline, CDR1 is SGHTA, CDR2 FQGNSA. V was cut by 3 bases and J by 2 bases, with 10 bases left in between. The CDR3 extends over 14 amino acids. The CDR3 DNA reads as TGTGCCAGCAGCTTCAATAGCGTGCAAGAGACCCAGTACTTC. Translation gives CASSFNSVQETQYF.

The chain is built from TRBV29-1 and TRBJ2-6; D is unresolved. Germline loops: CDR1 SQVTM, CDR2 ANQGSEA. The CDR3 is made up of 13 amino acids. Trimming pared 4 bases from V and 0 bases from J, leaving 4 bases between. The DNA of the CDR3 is TGCAGCGTTGGCGCCTCTGGGGCCAACGTCCTGACTTTC. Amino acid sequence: CSVGASGANVLTF.

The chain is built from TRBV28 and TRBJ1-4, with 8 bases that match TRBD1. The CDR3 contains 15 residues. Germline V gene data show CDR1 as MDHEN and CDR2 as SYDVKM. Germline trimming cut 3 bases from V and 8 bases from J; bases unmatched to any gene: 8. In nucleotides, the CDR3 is TGTGCCAGCAGTTTGTCAGGGGGCTACAAGGAAAAACTGTTTTTT. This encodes CASSLSGGYKEKLFF.

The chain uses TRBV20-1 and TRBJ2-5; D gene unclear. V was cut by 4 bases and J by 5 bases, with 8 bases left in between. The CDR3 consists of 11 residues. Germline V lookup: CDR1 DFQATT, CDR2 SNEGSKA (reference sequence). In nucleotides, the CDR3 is TGCAGTGCTACAGTGAGGGAGACCCAGTACTTC. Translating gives CSATVRETQYF.